The present T cell receptor beta chain was sequenced within a study of T cells in Graves' hyperthyroidism and ophthalmopathy. Study as a whole: Before treatment of any kind, peripheral blood was taken at initial diagnosis.

Amplification of TCR beta CDR3 regions was performed using RNA transcripts as template. The HTBI set primed first-round TCR CDR3 RT-PCR. A single record per CDR3 protein comes from TCRdb applying MiXCR to the multiplex PCR reads. The sample includes over 200,000 distinct CDR3 sequences, 15% to 20% of them seen just once. Germline V gene data show CDR1 as SGHAT and CDR2 as FQNNGV. The CDR3 runs to 15 residues. Trimming pared 1 base from V and 0 bases from J, leaving 8 bases between. Findings and caveats of the study: Most thyroid clonotypes with frequency above 0.001 were detected in blood. Model output signaled ophthalmopathy a median around 6.9 months ahead of onset.

Details on this clonotype: The target antigen is unknown.

The source material was blood. The J gene is TRBJ2-3, the V gene TRBV11-2; tentatively, D is TRBD2 (5 bases). The source is a man aged 50 to 60 with Graves' hyperthyroidism. The CDR3 loop is CASSLVIASTDTQYF. The CDR3 nucleotides are TGTGCCAGCAGCTTAGTAATAGCGAGCACAGATACGCAGTATTTT.